The 2 T cell receptor beta chains below were found in one sample sequenced in a study of blood T cell repertoires in COVID-19. Generated by immunoSEQ multiplex PCR, the TCRdb table keeps only in-frame clones and is missing some. The profile shows about 160,000 clones, approximately 86% of them singletons. The specimen was PBMCs or T cells enriched from blood (not recorded which). These TCRs come from a man between 60 and 75 years old who had recovered from COVID-19.

As DNA, the CDR3 is TGTGCCAGCAGTGACTCGAGGAGGGGTGAGCAGTTCTTC. It encodes CASSDSRRGEQFF. This sequence joins TRBV6-4 and TRBJ2-1; possible D gene TRBD2, 6 bases. The germline V and J ends were trimmed by 0 bases and 9 bases, with 9 bases remaining between them. Germline V CDR1 and CDR2: MRHNA, SNTAGT. This CDR3 has 13 residues.

V and J are TRBV28 and TRBJ2-3; 10 bases fit TRBD2. V was pared by 4 bases and J by 2 bases, with 6 bases of the junction left unmatched. Germline CDR1 is MDHEN and CDR2 is SYDVKM. The CDR3 totals 16 residues. The CDR3 region is CASSWLAGGITDTQYF. As DNA, the CDR3 is TGTGCCAGCAGTTGGTTAGCGGGGGGCATCACAGATACGCAGTATTTT.